Presented here are 27 T cell receptor beta chains from one specimen sequenced in a study of blood T cells in healthy people across ages (dated by TCRdb to the mid-2010s). The method behind the library was 5' RACE. Reads for this sample came from an Illumina HiSeq 2500. A second PCR of roughly 7 to 11 cycles was performed with a sample-barcoded 5' primer and a J-beta primer mix. TCRdb ran its own pipeline on the public reads, namely fastp trimming at Q25 and MiXCR clone calling, and kept in-frame beta chains. Each entry is one CDR3 protein sequence, shown with its most common DNA and genes. This sample holds 1.5 million to 2 million distinct CDR3 sequences; roughly 52% were observed only once. The ten top clones hold over 2% of the sample. The sequencing input was blood. Receptors were obtained from a woman aged 40 to 50 in good health.

The chain employs TRBV27 and TRBJ1-6; D possibly corresponds to TRBD1 (6 bases). Germline CDR1 reads MNHEY; CDR2 reads SMNVEV (reference sequence). Trimming left V 5 bases short and J 1 base short, with 15 bases between. The CDR3 loop spans 17 amino acids. CDR3 sequence reads: CASSPGAEGSYNSPLHF. Written as DNA, the CDR3 is TGTGCCAGCAGTCCGGGGGCAGAGGGTTCCTATAATTCACCCCTCCACTTT.

The chain employs TRBV2 and TRBJ2-1; D call uncertain. Germline lookup yields CDR1 SNHLY and CDR2 FYNNEI. CDR3 size: 10 residues. V was clipped by 6 bases and J by 9 bases, with 6 bases between them. The CDR3: CASRVGEQFF. The CDR3, as DNA: TGTGCCAGCAGGGTCGGTGAGCAGTTCTTC.

This clonotype was recorded once. This rearrangement joins TRBV6-5 to TRBJ1-6; TRBD1 matches 9 bases. Germline lookup yields CDR1 MNHEY and CDR2 SVGAGI. V was clipped by 4 bases and J by 9 bases; unmatched bases: 7. The CDR3 length is 15 residues. CDR3 protein: CASSSGTGTRSPLHF. For the CDR3, the DNA is TGTGCCAGCAGTTCCGGGACAGGGACGCGTTCACCCCTCCACTTT.

CDR3 region: CATSRDKTNQPQHF. The CDR3 DNA follows: TGTGCCACCAGCAGAGACAAGACGAATCAGCCCCAGCATTTT. The gene calls are TRBV15 and TRBJ1-5; no firm D call. Germline CDR1 and CDR2: LNHNV and YYDKDF (reference sequence). The CDR3 totals 14 residues. The germline V and J ends were trimmed by 0 bases and 4 bases, with 7 bases remaining between them.

The chain recombines TRBV6-2 or TRBV6-3 with TRBJ2-7, with 10 nucleotides matching TRBD1. The CDR3 is 18 residues long. The germline V gene encodes CDR1 MNHEY and CDR2 SVGEGT. V shed 2 bases and J 2 bases; nucleotides not matched to a gene: 12. As DNA, the CDR3 is TGTGCCAGCAGTTACCCAGCCATCCCCGGACAGGGGGCCTACGAGCAGTACTTC. It yields the protein CASSYPAIPGQGAYEQYF.

This clonotype appeared many times. The gene calls are TRBV6-2 or TRBV6-3 and TRBJ2-5; 10 bases line up with TRBD2. Germline-derived CDR1 and CDR2 are MNHEY and SVGEGT. The CDR3 loop spans 14 amino acids. The J segment lost 5 bases and the V segment lost 3 bases, leaving 3 bases of the junction unmatched. The CDR3: CASSYGTSVETQYF. The CDR3 coding sequence is TGTGCCAGCAGTTATGGGACTAGCGTGGAGACCCAGTACTTC.

This clonotype was seen a handful of times. The gene calls are TRBV6-2 or TRBV6-3 and TRBJ1-6, with D possibly matching TRBD1 (5 bases). Germline V gene lookup returns CDR1 MNHEY and CDR2 SVGEGT. Trimming took 6 bases from V and 5 from J, leaving 11 bases between them. CDR3 length: 14 amino acids. The CDR3 region is CASSKGRNNSPLHF. DNA of the CDR3: TGTGCCAGCAGCAAGGGACGGAATAATTCACCCCTCCACTTT.

The chain couples TRBV5-1 to TRBJ2-1, with D tentatively TRBD2 (6 bases). CDR1 is SGHRS and CDR2 is YFSETQ in the germline V gene. Trimming pared 4 bases from V and 2 bases from J, leaving 16 bases between. The CDR3 totals 16 residues. CDR3 in DNA: TGCGCCAGCAGCCTTAGGGTAGCGGCAACCTACAATGAGCAGTTCTTC. Translation gives CASSLRVAATYNEQFF. Full variable domain (rest looked up from reference TRBV5-1 and TRBJ2-1): KAGVTQTPRYLIKTRGQQVTLSCSPISGHRSVSWYQQTPGQGLQFLFEYFSETQRNKGNFPGRFSGRQFSNSRSEMNVSTLELGDSALYLCASSLRVAATYNEQFFGPGTRLTVL.

In its sample, this clonotype was seen a few times. The rearrangement links TRBV28 to TRBJ2-5; 11 bases fit TRBD2. This CDR3 spans 15 amino acids. Trimming at V came to 6 bases and at J to 1 base, leaving 4 bases not matched to a gene. Germline loops: CDR1 MDHEN, CDR2 SYDVKM. The CDR3 reads CASSGTSGSQETQYF. DNA of the CDR3: TGTGCCAGCAGCGGGACTAGCGGATCCCAAGAGACCCAGTACTTC.

The sample holds a few counts of this clonotype. CDR3 in DNA: TGCGCCAGCAGCCCGGTGACAGGATCCTACAATGAGCAGTTCTTC. It encodes CASSPVTGSYNEQFF. The chain links TRBV5-1 to TRBJ2-1; D perhaps matches TRBD1 (6 bases). Germline V gene sequence: CDR1 SGHRS, CDR2 YFSETQ. V was shortened by 4 bases and J by 1 base, with 12 bases between the two germline ends. This CDR3 is 15 amino acids long.

The sample holds a few counts of this clonotype. The chain employs TRBV27 and TRBJ2-7, with 7 bases that match TRBD1. V was pared by 4 bases and J by 0 bases, with 6 bases of the junction left unmatched. The CDR3 runs 15 residues. CDR1 is MNHEY, CDR2 SMNVEV, per germline (reference sequence). The CDR3 spells CASSSTGTASYEQYF. The CDR3 region has the DNA TGTGCCAGCAGTTCAACCGGGACAGCCTCCTACGAGCAGTACTTC.

There are a few counts of this clonotype. V gene TRBV7-2 combines with J gene TRBJ2-3; D possibly corresponds to TRBD2 (5 bases). V gave up 0 bases and J gave up 2 bases, with 9 bases separating them. Per germline, CDR1 SGHTA and CDR2 FQGNSA. This CDR3 has 15 residues. The CDR3 region is CASSLAPRDTDTQYF. DNA for the CDR3: TGTGCCAGCAGCTTAGCCCCCCGGGACACAGATACGCAGTATTTT.

The chain is built from TRBV15 and TRBJ1-1, with a possible D match to TRBD1 (6 bases). Looked up from germline, CDR1 is LNHNV and CDR2 is YYDKDF (reference sequence). The CDR3 runs 16 residues. Trimming took 6 bases from V and 3 from J, leaving 20 bases between them. The CDR3 here is CATRLVQGPGDTEAFF. The DNA for the CDR3 is TGTGCCACCAGATTAGTTCAGGGCCCAGGGGACACTGAAGCTTTCTTT.

CDR3 coding DNA: TGCAGTGCTAGAGATCGGGGGCACGGTGAGCAGTTCTTC. Translating gives CSARDRGHGEQFF. This chain links TRBV20-1 with TRBJ2-1; D is perhaps TRBD1 or TRBD2 (6 bases each). Germline CDR1 and CDR2: DFQATT and SNEGSKA (reference sequence). There are 13 residues in the CDR3. Trimming left V 0 bases short and J 9 bases short, with 12 bases between.

This chain uses TRBV2 with TRBJ2-1; D is possibly TRBD2 (5 bases). CDR3 size: 16 residues. Trimming shortened V by 6 bases and J by 0 bases, and 15 bases separated the two germline ends. Per germline, CDR1 SNHLY and CDR2 FYNNEI. Here the CDR3 reads CASRFVGTSSYNEQFF. In DNA, the CDR3 is TGTGCCAGCAGGTTTGTGGGAACTAGCTCCTACAATGAGCAGTTCTTC.

The V gene is TRBV5-6, the J gene TRBJ2-4; TRBD2 matches 7 bases. The CDR3 is 15 residues long. CDR1 SGHDT and CDR2 YYEEEE come from the germline V gene. V gave up 2 bases and J gave up 8 bases; unmatched junction bases: 10. CDR3 residues: CASSLLASGKHIQYF. In nucleotides, the CDR3 is TGTGCCAGCAGCTTACTAGCGTCCGGTAAGCACATTCAGTACTTC.

This clonotype was found once. The germline gene is not matched at one end of the junction; a read error may be the cause. The gene calls are TRBV7-2 and TRBJ2-1; the D gene is possibly TRBD1 (6 bases). This CDR3 has 13 amino acids. Germline-derived CDR1 and CDR2 are SGHTA and FQGNSA. CDR3 residues: CASSLVRDIEQFF. The CDR3 DNA reads TGTGCTAGCAGCTTAGTAAGGGACATTGAGCAGTTCTTC.

This clonotype was seen a handful of times. The chain couples TRBV29-1 to TRBJ2-1, with a possible D match to TRBD2 (6 bases). CDR1 SQVTM and CDR2 ANQGSEA come from the germline V gene. This CDR3 comprises 12 residues. V lost 5 bases, J lost 7 bases, and 12 bases lay in between. CDR3 in amino acids: CSVSSGRNEQFF. CDR3 DNA: TGCAGCGTTAGTAGCGGACGAAATGAGCAGTTCTTC.

The gene calls are TRBV20-1 and TRBJ1-6, with D maybe TRBD1 (5 bases). Trimming removed 0 bases at V and 10 bases at J, with 22 bases between. The CDR3 runs 17 residues. Germline V lookup: CDR1 DFQATT, CDR2 SNEGSKA (reference sequence). CDR3 region: CSARDGFWGGGYSPLHF. For the CDR3, the DNA is TGCAGTGCTAGAGATGGATTTTGGGGCGGGGGATACTCACCCCTCCACTTT.

This clonotype came up a few times. This rearrangement joins TRBV20-1 to TRBJ2-1, with D maybe TRBD2 (5 bases). Germline V gene data show CDR1 as DFQATT and CDR2 as SNEGSKA (reference sequence). The V end lost 6 bases, the J end lost 7 bases, and 10 bases lay between the germline ends. The CDR3 is 11 amino acids. The CDR3 spells CSATLGNEQFF. For the CDR3, the DNA is TGCAGTGCAACACTAGGTAATGAGCAGTTCTTC.

The chain uses TRBV6-5 and TRBJ1-2; a weak D match, TRBD1 (5 bases). The CDR3 runs 15 residues. Looked up from germline, CDR1 is MNHEY and CDR2 is SVGAGI. The germline V and J ends were trimmed by 7 bases and 0 bases, with 15 bases remaining between them. CDR3 loop: CASTQGALSNYGYTF. The CDR3 DNA follows: TGTGCCAGCACTCAAGGGGCCCTTTCTAACTATGGCTACACCTTC.

The chain uses TRBV12-3 or TRBV12-4 and TRBJ1-1; 10 bases line up with TRBD1. The CDR3 extends over 17 amino acids. The V segment lost 5 bases and the J segment 4 bases; nucleotides outside the gene matches: 13. The CDR3 sequence is CASSLDRGIGGITEAFF. The CDR3 nucleotides read TGTGCCAGCAGTCTGGACAGGGGGATCGGAGGAATCACTGAAGCTTTCTTT.

The V and J genes are TRBV11-2 and TRBJ2-3; 7 bases fit TRBD2. V lost 0 bases, J lost 4 bases, and 7 bases stayed unmatched. The germline V gene encodes CDR1 SGHAT and CDR2 FQNNGV. The length of the CDR3 is 16 residues. The CDR3 DNA is TGTGCCAGCAGCTTAGATTTCGGCGGGAGCGCAGATACGCAGTATTTT. It codes for CASSLDFGGSADTQYF.

In its sample, this clonotype was seen a few times. The genes are TRBV7-2 and TRBJ1-2, with TRBD1 matching over 8 bases. The CDR3 has 16 amino acids. CDR1 and CDR2 (germline): SGHTA, FQGNSA. Germline trimming cut 4 bases from V and 4 bases from J; bases unmatched to any gene: 11. CDR3 amino acids: CASSSSTGAYGYGYTF. Here the CDR3 DNA reads TGTGCCAGCAGCTCCTCGACAGGGGCTTATGGCTATGGCTACACCTTC.

The rearrangement uses TRBV20-1 and TRBJ2-3; 10 bases fit TRBD2. Germline trimming cut 2 bases from V and 1 base from J; bases unmatched to any gene: 3. Germline assignment: CDR1 DFQATT and CDR2 SNEGSKA (reference sequence). The CDR3 has 15 amino acids. The DNA for the CDR3 is TGCAGTGCTAGACCTCTAGCGGGGGGCACAGATACGCAGTATTTT. Protein: CSARPLAGGTDTQYF.

The chain joins TRBV7-9 to TRBJ1-1; 10 bases match TRBD1. V was clipped by 5 bases and J by 4 bases; unmatched bases: 13. Germline lookup yields CDR1 SEHNR and CDR2 FQNEAQ (reference sequence). The CDR3 has 17 amino acids. The CDR3 coding sequence is TGTGCCAGCAGCCACGCTGTCTGGGACAGGGGAATCACTGAAGCTTTCTTT. This codes for CASSHAVWDRGITEAFF.

The chain combines TRBV3-1 with TRBJ2-1, with 7 bases fitting TRBD1. CDR1 and CDR2 from the germline V gene are LGHDT and YNNKEL (reference sequence). The J segment lost 4 bases and the V segment lost 3 bases, leaving 6 bases of the junction unmatched. CDR3 length equals 15 residues. In DNA, the CDR3 is TGTGCCAGCAGCCACGGGGACAGACAATACAATGAGCAGTTCTTC. Translating it yields CASSHGDRQYNEQFF.